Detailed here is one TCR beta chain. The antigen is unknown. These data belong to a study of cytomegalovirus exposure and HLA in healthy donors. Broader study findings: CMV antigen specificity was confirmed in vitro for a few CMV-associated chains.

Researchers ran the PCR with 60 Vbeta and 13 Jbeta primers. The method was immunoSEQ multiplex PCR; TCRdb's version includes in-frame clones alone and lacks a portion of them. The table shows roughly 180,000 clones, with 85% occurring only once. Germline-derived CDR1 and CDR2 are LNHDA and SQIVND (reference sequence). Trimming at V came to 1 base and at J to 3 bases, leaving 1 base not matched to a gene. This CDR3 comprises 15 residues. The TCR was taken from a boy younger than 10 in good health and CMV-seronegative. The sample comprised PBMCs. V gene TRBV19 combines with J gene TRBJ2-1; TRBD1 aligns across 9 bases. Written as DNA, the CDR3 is TGTGCCAGTAGTATAGGGGACAGGGACTACAATGAGCAGTTCTTC. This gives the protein CASSIGDRDYNEQFF.